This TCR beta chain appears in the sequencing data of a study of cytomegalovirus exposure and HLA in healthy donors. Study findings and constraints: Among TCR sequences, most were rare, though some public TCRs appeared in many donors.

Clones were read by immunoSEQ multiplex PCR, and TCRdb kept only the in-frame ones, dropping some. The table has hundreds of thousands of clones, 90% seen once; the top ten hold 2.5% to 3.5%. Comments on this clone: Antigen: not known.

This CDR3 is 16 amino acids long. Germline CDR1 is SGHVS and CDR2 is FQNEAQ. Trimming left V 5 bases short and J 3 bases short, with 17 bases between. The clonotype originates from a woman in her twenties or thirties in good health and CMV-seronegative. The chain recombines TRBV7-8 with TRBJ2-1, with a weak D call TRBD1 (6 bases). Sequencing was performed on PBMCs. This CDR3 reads CASSRQDSAGYNEQFF. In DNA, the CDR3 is TGTGCCAGCAGCCGACAGGACAGTGCTGGCTACAATGAGCAGTTCTTC.